These 15 T cell receptor beta chains were sequenced from one sample in a study of T cell changes during pregnancy in multiple sclerosis (dated by TCRdb to about 2019). The library was obtained by the immunoSEQ multiplex PCR assay. Entries here come from immuneACCESS through TCRdb and include only in-frame sequences with V and J called. Some clones fail to appear in such tables; in the studies checked, an unresolved V gene covers under half of the shortfall, and the cause of the remainder is unknown. In this sample the table shows about 70,000 clones, 94% of which occur a single time. The ten largest clones represent 0.5% to 0.65% of the sample. Sequencing used peripheral blood, obtained in the third trimester of pregnancy. Receptor source: a female donor with multiple sclerosis, enrolled in a pregnancy study.

This clone was detected a few times. This sequence joins TRBV19 and TRBJ1-1; no clear D. Trimming stripped 5 bases from V and 5 bases from J, with 9 bases between. Looked up from germline, CDR1 is LNHDA and CDR2 is SQIVND (reference sequence). This CDR3 comprises 12 residues. The CDR3 nucleotides are TGTGCCAGTAGTCCCGGGAGGACTGAAGCTTTCTTT. Translation gives CASSPGRTEAFF.

The V call is TRBV30, the J call TRBJ1-3; D is unresolved. The V gene lost 7 bases and the J gene lost 1 base, with 11 bases spanning the gap. The CDR3 is made up of 13 amino acids. Germline values: CDR1 GTSNPN, CDR2 SVGIG (reference sequence). CDR3 loop: CASTRGSGNTIYF. DNA for the CDR3: TGTGCCTCGACTAGAGGGTCTGGAAACACCATATATTTT.

The gene calls are TRBV5-6 and TRBJ1-3; no definite D call. Trimming stripped 4 bases from V and 7 bases from J, with 9 bases between. CDR1 is SGHDT and CDR2 is YYEEEE in the germline V gene. The CDR3 is made up of 12 amino acids. CDR3 protein: CASSDTRNTIYF. Written as DNA, the CDR3 is TGTGCCAGCAGCGACACGCGCAACACCATATATTTT.

The rearrangement joins TRBV6-5 to TRBJ1-1; unclear D gene. CDR1 MNHEY and CDR2 SVGAGI come from the germline V gene. Trimming stripped 6 bases from V and 6 bases from J, with 14 bases between. This CDR3 region has 13 residues. In nucleotides, the CDR3 is TGTGCCAGCAGACTCGGGTTAGTTGCTGAAGCTTTCTTT. This sequence encodes CASRLGLVAEAFF.

This rearrangement joins TRBV5-8 to TRBJ1-1, with a tentative D call TRBD1 (6 bases). The CDR3 consists of 13 residues. Per the germline V gene, CDR1 is SGHTS and CDR2 is YDEGEE. Trimming stripped 2 bases from V and 1 base from J, with 6 bases between. The CDR3: CASSLQGNTEAFF. The CDR3 DNA is TGTGCCAGCAGCTTACAGGGGAACACTGAAGCTTTCTTT.

The chain employs TRBV4-3 and TRBJ2-1; 8 bases match TRBD2. This CDR3 contains 16 residues. The junction had 7 bases not matched to a gene; V was cut back by 1 base and J by 5 bases. Germline CDR1 and CDR2: LGHNA and YSLEER. CDR3 sequence (DNA): TGCGCCAGCAGCCAAGGAGGGCCGGGGGGGGACAATGAGCAGTTCTTC. Its protein is CASSQGGPGGDNEQFF.

This chain joins TRBV5-4 and TRBJ1-2; D is perhaps TRBD1 (5 bases). In germline, CDR1 is SGHNT, CDR2 YYREEE (reference sequence). Trimming pared 2 bases from V and 8 bases from J, leaving 10 bases between. The CDR3 consists of 12 residues. In DNA, the CDR3 is TGTGCCAGCAGCTTCGGGCAGGGCGGCTACACCTTC. Its protein product is CASSFGQGGYTF.

This clone was counted a single time. The V gene is TRBV9, the J gene TRBJ2-3, with D possibly TRBD2 on 5 matching bases. Germline V gene lookup returns CDR1 SGDLS and CDR2 YYNGEE. The length of the CDR3 is 14 residues. V was pared by 5 bases and J by 9 bases, with 19 bases between. The CDR3 loop reads CASRERTPGSTQYF. The DNA of the CDR3 is TGTGCCAGCAGGGAAAGGACCCCGGGGTCCACGCAGTATTTT. Looking up the rest from reference TRBV9 and TRBJ2-3 gives the full variable domain: DSGVTQTPKHLITATGQRVTLRCSPRSGDLSVYWYQQSLDQGLQFLIQYYNGEERAKGNILERFSAQQFPDLHSELNLSSLELGDSALYFCASRERTPGSTQYFGPGTRLTVL.

The chain links TRBV6-5 to TRBJ1-1, with a possible D match to TRBD1 (6 bases). V was clipped by 2 bases and J by 0 bases, with 13 bases between them. This CDR3 region has 16 residues. The germline CDR1 and CDR2 sequences are MNHEY and SVGAGI. CDR3 sequence reads: CASSYGRGILNTEAFF. CDR3 sequence (DNA): TGTGCCAGCAGTTACGGGAGGGGGATCCTGAACACTGAAGCTTTCTTT.

The rearrangement links TRBV13 to TRBJ1-1; D is unresolved. Germline loops: CDR1 PRHDT, CDR2 FYEKMQ (reference sequence). Trimming left V 0 bases short and J 6 bases short, with 8 bases between. The length of the CDR3 is 13 residues. The CDR3 spells CASSLGRGPEAFF. CDR3 sequence (DNA): TGTGCCAGCAGCTTAGGTCGAGGGCCTGAAGCTTTCTTT.

The rearrangement uses TRBV11-3 and TRBJ2-1, with TRBD2 as a possible D gene (6 bases). Per the germline V gene, CDR1 is SGHNT and CDR2 is YENEEA. The CDR3 contains 13 residues. V was shortened by 0 bases and J by 11 bases, with 11 bases between the two germline ends. DNA for the CDR3: TGTGCCAGCAGCTTAGATGGGGGGTTGAAGCAGTTCTTC. Protein: CASSLDGGLKQFF.

The chain couples TRBV2 to TRBJ1-5, with 8 bases lining up with TRBD1. Germline-derived CDR1 and CDR2 are SNHLY and FYNNEI. V dropped 8 bases and J dropped 8; count of bases not matched to a gene: 8. This CDR3 region has 13 residues. Here the CDR3 reads CASGLTGAKPQHF. The CDR3 region has the DNA TGTGCCAGCGGATTGACAGGGGCGAAGCCCCAGCATTTT. Filled out from reference TRBV2 and TRBJ1-5, the complete variable domain reads EPEVTQTPSHQVTQMGQEVILRCVPISNHLYFYWYRQILGQKVEFLVSFYNNEISEKSEIFDDQFSVERPDGSNFTLKIRSTKLEDSAMYFCASGLTGAKPQHFGDGTRLSIL.

The J gene is TRBJ1-1, the V gene TRBV2; 10 nucleotides line up with TRBD1. The CDR3 is 15 amino acids. Germline CDR1 is SNHLY and CDR2 is FYNNEI. Trimming cost V 6 bases and J 3 bases; bases outside gene matches: 7. CDR3 bases: TGTGCCAGCAGGACAACCGGGACAGGGGACACTGAAGCTTTCTTT. Translated, it gives CASRTTGTGDTEAFF.

The CDR3 reads CASSQDFRVSGYTF. The CDR3 DNA reads as TGCGCCAGCAGCCAAGATTTTCGGGTATCGGGCTACACCTTC. This chain links TRBV4-3 with TRBJ1-2; D unresolved. The V end lost 0 bases, the J end lost 8 bases, and 13 bases lay between the germline ends. The CDR3 length is 14 residues. CDR1 and CDR2 (germline): LGHNA, YSLEER.

This sequence joins TRBV5-4 and TRBJ1-4, with 11 bases that match TRBD1. CDR3 length: 16 amino acids. J was trimmed by 4 bases and V by 5 bases; bases with no gene match: 7. The V gene's germline CDR1 is SGHNT and CDR2 YYREEE (reference sequence). The CDR3 spells CASRRTGGVDNEKLFF. The CDR3, as DNA: TGTGCCAGCAGACGGACAGGGGGCGTCGATAATGAAAAACTGTTTTTT.